The 11 T cell receptor beta chains below were found in one sample sequenced in a study of control samples from healthy donors and cancer patients. Profiled with immunoSEQ multiplex PCR; TCRdb holds only in-frame clones, not every one. In the table there are some 96,000 clones, over 75% of which are singletons. What was sequenced was blood. The source of these receptors is a woman in her forties or fifties in good health.

The rearrangement uses TRBV6-2 or TRBV6-3 and TRBJ2-2; D is unclear. The V end lost 4 bases, the J end lost 5 bases, and 8 bases lay between the germline ends. CDR1 is MNHEY and CDR2 is SVGEGT in the germline V gene. The CDR3 is 13 residues long. For the CDR3, the DNA is TGTGCCAGCAGTTCCCATCTGACCGGGGAGCTGTTTTTT. It specifies CASSSHLTGELFF.

This chain connects TRBV5-1 to TRBJ2-2, with TRBD1 matching 8 bases. The CDR3 runs to 16 residues. The junction had 13 bases not matched to a gene; V was cut back by 5 bases and J by 7 bases. In germline, CDR1 is SGHRS, CDR2 YFSETQ. Here the CDR3 reads CASSKTGQGYGGELFF. As DNA, the CDR3 is TGCGCCAGCAGTAAGACCGGACAGGGTTACGGCGGGGAGCTGTTTTTT.

The count of this clone is one. The chain uses TRBV28 and TRBJ1-3; D remains ambiguous. V lost 5 bases to trimming and J lost 4 bases, with 15 bases between them. This CDR3 is built from 15 residues. CDR1 and CDR2 (germline): MDHEN, SYDVKM. The CDR3 loop reads CASSPPGQIGNTIYF. DNA for the CDR3: TGTGCCAGCAGTCCCCCCGGTCAGATCGGAAACACCATATATTTT.

The V gene is TRBV2, the J gene TRBJ1-6; no reliable D call. The CDR3 runs to 13 residues. V lost 7 bases and J lost 1, with 5 bases in between. The germline V gene encodes CDR1 SNHLY and CDR2 FYNNEI. The CDR3 reads CASKSSYNSPLHF. The CDR3 coding sequence is TGTGCCAGCAAGAGTTCCTATAATTCACCCCTCCACTTT.

This clone is a singleton in its sample. The chain combines TRBV3-1 (or the pseudogene TRBV3-2) with TRBJ2-3, with 8 bases aligning to TRBD2. The CDR3 contains 17 residues. V shed 1 base and J 4 bases; nucleotides not matched to a gene: 10. Germline V gene sequence: CDR1 LGHDT, CDR2 YNNKEL (reference sequence). CDR3 protein: CASSQGFSSGSADTQYF. The DNA of the CDR3 is TGTGCCAGCAGCCAAGGCTTCTCTAGCGGGTCAGCAGATACGCAGTATTTT.

The chain uses TRBV12-3 or TRBV12-4 and TRBJ2-4; D is unresolved. With 6 bases removed from V and 7 bases from J, the gap between germline ends came to 13 bases. The CDR3 contains 13 residues. Here the CDR3 reads CASRLTLSNIQYF. The DNA of the CDR3 is TGTGCCAGCAGGCTGACATTATCCAACATTCAGTACTTC.

This chain uses TRBV5-5 with TRBJ2-3; perhaps TRBD2 as D (6 bases). CDR3 size: 15 residues. Germline V CDR1 and CDR2: SGHKS, YYEKEE (reference sequence). V was clipped by 4 bases and J by 3 bases, with 15 bases between them. The CDR3 DNA follows: TGTGCCAGCAGCGGGGGGTCTAGCAGGACAGATACGCAGTATTTT. Its protein product is CASSGGSSRTDTQYF.

V usage is TRBV5-4 and J usage is TRBJ1-2, with D unclear. The germline V gene encodes CDR1 SGHNT and CDR2 YYREEE (reference sequence). The CDR3 covers 13 residues. V dropped 0 bases and J dropped 4 bases, with 7 bases sitting between them. The CDR3 bases are TGTGCCAGCAGCTTGGCTTCAGGCTATGGCTACACCTTC. Residues: CASSLASGYGYTF.

The chain joins TRBV21-1 to TRBJ1-4. TRBV21-1 is given as a pseudogene. The CDR3 sequence is 18 residues long. This CDR3 reads CASKVEGSPKTTNEKLFF. The CDR3 DNA sequence: TGTGCCAGCAAGGTGGAGGGTTCACCCAAAACCACTAATGAAAAACTGTTTTTT.

The chain employs TRBV24-1 and TRBJ2-1; D call uncertain. Germline-derived CDR1 and CDR2 are KGHDR and SFDVKD. The CDR3 covers 14 residues. V gave up 4 bases and J gave up 4 bases, with 10 bases separating them. CDR3 amino acids: CATSEPGRYNEQFF. As DNA, the CDR3 is TGTGCCACCAGTGAACCCGGCCGGTACAATGAGCAGTTCTTC.

The gene calls are TRBV4-1 and TRBJ1-3; tentative D call: TRBD1 (6 bases). CDR1 is MGHRA, CDR2 YSYEKL, per germline. The length of the CDR3 is 17 residues. The V end was cut by 2 bases, the J end by 0 bases, with 14 bases between. In DNA form, the CDR3 reads TGCGCCAGCAGCCAACCTGCTGGGACACTCTCTGGAAACACCATATATTTT. This encodes CASSQPAGTLSGNTIYF.